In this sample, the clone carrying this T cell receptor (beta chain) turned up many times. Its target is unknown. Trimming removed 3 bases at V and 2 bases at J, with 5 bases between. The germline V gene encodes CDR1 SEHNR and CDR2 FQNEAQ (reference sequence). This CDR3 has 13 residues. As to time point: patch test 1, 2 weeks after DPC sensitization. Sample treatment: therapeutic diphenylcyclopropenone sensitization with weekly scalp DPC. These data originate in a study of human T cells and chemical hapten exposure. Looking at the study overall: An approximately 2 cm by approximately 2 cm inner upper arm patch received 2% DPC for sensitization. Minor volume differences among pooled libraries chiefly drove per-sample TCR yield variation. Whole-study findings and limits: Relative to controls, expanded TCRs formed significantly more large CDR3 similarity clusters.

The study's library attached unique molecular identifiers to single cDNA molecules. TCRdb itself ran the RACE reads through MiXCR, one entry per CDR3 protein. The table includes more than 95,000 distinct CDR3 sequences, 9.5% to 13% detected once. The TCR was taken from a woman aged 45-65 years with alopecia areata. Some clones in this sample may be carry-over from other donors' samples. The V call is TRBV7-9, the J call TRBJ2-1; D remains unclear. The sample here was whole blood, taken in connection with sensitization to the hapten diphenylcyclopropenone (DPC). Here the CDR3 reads CASSLAAYNEQFF. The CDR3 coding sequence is TGTGCCAGCAGCTTGGCTGCCTACAATGAGCAGTTCTTC.